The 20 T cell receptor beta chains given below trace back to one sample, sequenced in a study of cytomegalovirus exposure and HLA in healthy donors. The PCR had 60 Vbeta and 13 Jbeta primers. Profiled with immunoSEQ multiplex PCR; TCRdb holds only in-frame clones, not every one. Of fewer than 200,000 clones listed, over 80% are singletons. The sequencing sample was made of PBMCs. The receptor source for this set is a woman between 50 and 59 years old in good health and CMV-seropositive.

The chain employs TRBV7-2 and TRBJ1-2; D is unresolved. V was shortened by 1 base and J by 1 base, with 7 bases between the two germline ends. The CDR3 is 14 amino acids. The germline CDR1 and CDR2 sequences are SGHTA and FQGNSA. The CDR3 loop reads CASSLDHNNYGYTF. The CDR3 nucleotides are TGTGCCAGCAGCTTAGACCACAATAACTATGGCTACACCTTC.

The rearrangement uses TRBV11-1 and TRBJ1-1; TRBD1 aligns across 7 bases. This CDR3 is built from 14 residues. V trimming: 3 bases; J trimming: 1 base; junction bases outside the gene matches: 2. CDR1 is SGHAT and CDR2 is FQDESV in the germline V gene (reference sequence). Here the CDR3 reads CASSLTGTNTEAFF. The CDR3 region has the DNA TGTGCCAGCAGCTTGACAGGGACGAACACTGAAGCTTTCTTT.

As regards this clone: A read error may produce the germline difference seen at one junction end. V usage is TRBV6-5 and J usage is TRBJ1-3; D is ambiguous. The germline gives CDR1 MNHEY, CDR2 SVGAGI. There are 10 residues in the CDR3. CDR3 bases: TGTGCCAGCAGTGAAAAACCCGGGGTCTTT. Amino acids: CASSEKPGVF.

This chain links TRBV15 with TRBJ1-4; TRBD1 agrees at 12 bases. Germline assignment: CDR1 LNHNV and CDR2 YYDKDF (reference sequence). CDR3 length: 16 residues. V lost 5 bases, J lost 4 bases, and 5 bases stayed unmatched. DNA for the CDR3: TGTGCCACCAGCGGGGACAGGGGGCCGGGTAATGAAAAACTGTTTTTT. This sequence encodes CATSGDRGPGNEKLFF.

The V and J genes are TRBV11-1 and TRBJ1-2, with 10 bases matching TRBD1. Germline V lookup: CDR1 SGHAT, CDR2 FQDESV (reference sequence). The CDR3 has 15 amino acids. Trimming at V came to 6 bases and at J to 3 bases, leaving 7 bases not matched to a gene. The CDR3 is CASRLTGGADYGYTF. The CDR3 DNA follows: TGTGCCAGCAGGTTGACAGGGGGCGCGGACTATGGCTACACCTTC.

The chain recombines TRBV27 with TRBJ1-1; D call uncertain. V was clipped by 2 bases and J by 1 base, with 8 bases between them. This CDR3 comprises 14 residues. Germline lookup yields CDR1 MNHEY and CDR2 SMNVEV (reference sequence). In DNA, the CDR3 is TGTGCCAGCAGTTTAAGCCTTCCGAACACTGAAGCTTTCTTT. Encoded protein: CASSLSLPNTEAFF.

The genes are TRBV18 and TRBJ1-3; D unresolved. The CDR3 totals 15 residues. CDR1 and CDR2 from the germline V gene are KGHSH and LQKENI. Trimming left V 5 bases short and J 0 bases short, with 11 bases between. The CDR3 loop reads CASSNGVHSGNTIYF. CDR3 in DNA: TGTGCCAGCTCAAACGGGGTCCACTCTGGAAACACCATATATTTT.

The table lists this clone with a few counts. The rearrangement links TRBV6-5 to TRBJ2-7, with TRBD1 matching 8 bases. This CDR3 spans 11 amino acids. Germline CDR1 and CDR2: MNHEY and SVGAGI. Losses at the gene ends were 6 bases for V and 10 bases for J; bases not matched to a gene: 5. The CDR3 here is CASRVGQGQYF. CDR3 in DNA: TGTGCCAGCAGGGTAGGACAGGGTCAGTACTTC.

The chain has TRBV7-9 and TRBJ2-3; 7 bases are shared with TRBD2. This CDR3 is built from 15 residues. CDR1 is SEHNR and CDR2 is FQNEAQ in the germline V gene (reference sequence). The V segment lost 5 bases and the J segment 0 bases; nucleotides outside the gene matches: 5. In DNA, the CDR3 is TGTGCCAGCAGCCGGACTAGGTCGAGCACAGATACGCAGTATTTT. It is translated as CASSRTRSSTDTQYF.

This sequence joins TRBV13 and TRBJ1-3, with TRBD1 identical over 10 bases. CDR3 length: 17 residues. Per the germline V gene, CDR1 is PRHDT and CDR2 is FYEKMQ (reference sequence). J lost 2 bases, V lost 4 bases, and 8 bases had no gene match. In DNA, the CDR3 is TGTGCCAGCAGCTCGTCCCGGGACAGGGGACCTGGAAACACCATATATTTT. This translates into CASSSSRDRGPGNTIYF.

In DNA, the CDR3 is TGCGCCACTAAAAAGTCACAGGGCCTAGGCGAGCAGTACTTC. Encoded protein: CATKKSQGLGEQYF. V usage is TRBV5-1 and J usage is TRBJ2-7; D is possibly TRBD1 (6 bases). V was cut by 9 bases and J by 6 bases, with 22 bases left in between. Germline V lookup: CDR1 SGHRS, CDR2 YFSETQ. This CDR3 contains 14 residues.

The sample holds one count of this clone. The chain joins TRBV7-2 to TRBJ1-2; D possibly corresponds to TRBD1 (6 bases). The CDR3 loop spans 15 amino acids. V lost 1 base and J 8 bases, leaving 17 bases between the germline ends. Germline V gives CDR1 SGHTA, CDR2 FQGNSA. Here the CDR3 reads CASSLDPGVSRGYTF. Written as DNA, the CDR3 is TGTGCCAGCAGCTTAGATCCAGGGGTCTCTCGGGGCTACACCTTC. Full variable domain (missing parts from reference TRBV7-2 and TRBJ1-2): GAGVSQSPSNKVTEKGKDVELRCDPISGHTALYWYRQSLGQGLEFLIYFQGNSAPDKSGLPSDRFSAERTGGSVSTLTIQRTQQEDSAVYLCASSLDPGVSRGYTFGSGTRLTVV.

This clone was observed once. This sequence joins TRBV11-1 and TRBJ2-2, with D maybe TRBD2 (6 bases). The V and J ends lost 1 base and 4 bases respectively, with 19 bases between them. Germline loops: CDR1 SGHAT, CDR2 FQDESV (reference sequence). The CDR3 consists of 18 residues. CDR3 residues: CASSLEYMAGGPTGELFF. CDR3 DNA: TGTGCCAGCAGCTTAGAATATATGGCTGGAGGGCCCACCGGGGAGCTGTTTTTT.

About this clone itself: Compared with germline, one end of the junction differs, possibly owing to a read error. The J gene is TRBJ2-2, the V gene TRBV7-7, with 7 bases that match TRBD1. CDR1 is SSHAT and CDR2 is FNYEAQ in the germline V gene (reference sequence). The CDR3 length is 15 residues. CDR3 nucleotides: TGTGCTAGCAGCCCTACAGGGGCGAACACCGGGGAGCTGTTTTTT. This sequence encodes CASSPTGANTGELFF.

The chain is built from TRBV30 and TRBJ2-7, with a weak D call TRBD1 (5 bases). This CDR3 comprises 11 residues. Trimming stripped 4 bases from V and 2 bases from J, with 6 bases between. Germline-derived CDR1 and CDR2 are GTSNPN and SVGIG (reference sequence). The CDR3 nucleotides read TGTGCCTGGACGGACACCTACGAGCAGTACTTC. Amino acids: CAWTDTYEQYF.

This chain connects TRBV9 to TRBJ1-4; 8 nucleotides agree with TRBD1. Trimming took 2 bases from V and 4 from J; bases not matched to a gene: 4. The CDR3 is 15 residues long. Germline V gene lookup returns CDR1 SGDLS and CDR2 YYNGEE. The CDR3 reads CASSVTGGDNEKLFF. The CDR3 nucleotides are TGTGCCAGCAGCGTCACAGGGGGTGATAATGAAAAACTGTTTTTT.

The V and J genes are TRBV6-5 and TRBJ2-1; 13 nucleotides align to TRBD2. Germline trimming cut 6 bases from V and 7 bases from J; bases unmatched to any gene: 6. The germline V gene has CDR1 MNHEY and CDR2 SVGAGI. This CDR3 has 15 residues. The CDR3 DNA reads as TGTGCCAGCAGCACACTAGCGGGAGGGTCTAATGAGCAGTTCTTC. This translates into CASSTLAGGSNEQFF.

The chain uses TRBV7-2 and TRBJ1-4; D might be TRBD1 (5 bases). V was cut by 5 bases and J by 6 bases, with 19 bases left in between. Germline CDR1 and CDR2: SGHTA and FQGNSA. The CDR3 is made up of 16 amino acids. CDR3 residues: CASSPGLQRGYEKLFF. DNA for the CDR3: TGTGCCAGCAGCCCGGGACTCCAGAGGGGTTATGAAAAACTGTTTTTT.

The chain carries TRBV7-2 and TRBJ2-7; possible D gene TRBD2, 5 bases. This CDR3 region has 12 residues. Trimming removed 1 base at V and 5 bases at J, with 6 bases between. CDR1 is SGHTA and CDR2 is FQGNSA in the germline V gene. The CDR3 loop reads CASSLVGNEQYF. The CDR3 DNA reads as TGTGCCAGCAGCTTAGTCGGGAACGAGCAGTACTTC.

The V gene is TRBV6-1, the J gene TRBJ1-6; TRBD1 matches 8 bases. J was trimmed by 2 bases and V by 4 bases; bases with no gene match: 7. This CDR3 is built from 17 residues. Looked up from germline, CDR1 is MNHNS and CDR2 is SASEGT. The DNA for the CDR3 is TGTGCCAGCAGTGGAGGGGCAGGGGGCCCCTATAATTCACCCCTCCACTTT. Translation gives CASSGGAGGPYNSPLHF.